The clone carrying this T cell receptor beta chain was detected a few times. The antigen is not known. Specified time point: patch test 1, 2 weeks after DPC sensitization. Specified treatment: therapeutic diphenylcyclopropenone sensitization with weekly scalp DPC. Prior to each patch test being applied, blood was drawn. Unfractionated whole blood yielded total RNA. The J segment lost 5 bases and the V segment lost 3 bases, leaving 4 bases of the junction unmatched. In germline, CDR1 is SGHAT, CDR2 FQDESV (reference sequence). CDR3 size: 16 residues. The entry originates in a study of human T cells and chemical hapten exposure. About the study: The sensitizer, 2% DPC, was used on roughly 2 cm by roughly 2 cm of upper inner arm skin.

TCRdb re-called the RACE reads through MiXCR, storing one row per CDR3 protein. The table records 180,000 or so distinct CDR3 sequences, 20% to 25% of them present only once. Broader study findings: Counts of TCRs above 1 in 1000 frequency stayed unchanged with DPC sensitization.

The specimen comprised whole blood, sampled in connection with sensitization to the hapten diphenylcyclopropenone (DPC). The sequence came from a woman between 45 and 65 years old with alopecia areata. Some clones in this sample may be carry-over from other donors' samples. The rearrangement uses TRBV11-1 and TRBJ2-1; 13 bases match TRBD2. CDR3 loop: CASSFTLAGGNNEQFF. The CDR3 bases are TGTGCCAGCAGCTTTACACTAGCGGGAGGGAACAATGAGCAGTTCTTC.